This TCR beta chain stems from a study of identical twins. Notes on the study in general: With abundant cord blood beta clonotypes, insertions were fewer; memory repertoires showed no such pattern.

For this clonotype: Its antigen is currently unknown.

One entry per CDR3 protein, called by TCRdb with MiXCR from the 5' RACE reads. The sample has about 810,000 distinct CDR3 sequences; about 12% are singletons. This CDR3 comprises 12 residues. Deletions cut 5 bases from V and 5 bases from J, with 10 bases between. Healthy Caucasians, and only they, were the donors. The data also belong to a second study, concerning yellow fever vaccine responses in identical twins.

The sequence was collected from a woman under 30 in good health. The chain joins TRBV12-3 or TRBV12-4 to TRBJ2-7; no clear D gene. Sequences were obtained from PBMCs. The CDR3 DNA reads as TGTGCCAGCAGTCCAAGCGCGAACGAGCAGTACTTC. Its translation: CASSPSANEQYF.